The 9 T cell receptor beta chains listed next were all sequenced from one sample in a study of blood T cell repertoires in COVID-19. Using immunoSEQ multiplex PCR, the repertoire was profiled, and TCRdb retains in-frame clones only, with some absent. The sample has some 62,000 clones, roughly 85% seen once. The sequenced sample consisted of peripheral blood. The receptor source for this set is a human donor in a cohort sampled during active COVID-19.

CDR3 in DNA: TGTGCCAGCAGCTTATTTCTAGCGGGGGGGCAAAATGAGCAGTTCTTC. Residues: CASSLFLAGGQNEQFF. This rearrangement joins TRBV11-2 to TRBJ2-1, with 12 nucleotides matching TRBD2. V trimming: 2 bases; J trimming: 7 bases; junction bases outside the gene matches: 6. In germline, CDR1 is SGHAT, CDR2 FQNNGV. This CDR3 region has 16 residues.

The chain combines TRBV28 with TRBJ2-7; 9 bases fit TRBD2. Trimming took 6 bases from V and 0 from J; bases not matched to a gene: 15. Germline V CDR1 and CDR2: MDHEN, SYDVKM. The CDR3 is made up of 18 amino acids. CDR3 loop: CASSPRGLAGFSSYEQYF. The CDR3 coding sequence is TGTGCCAGCAGCCCTCGGGGCCTAGCGGGGTTTAGCTCCTACGAGCAGTACTTC.

V gene TRBV18 combines with J gene TRBJ1-3; 7 bases are a match to TRBD1. The ends lost 1 base at V and 4 bases at J; junction bases unmatched: 4. This CDR3 comprises 15 residues. Germline V lookup: CDR1 KGHSH, CDR2 LQKENI. The CDR3 nucleotides are TGTGCCAGCTCACCACAAGGGACAGAAGGAAACACCATATATTTT. It yields the protein CASSPQGTEGNTIYF.

The CDR3 loop is CASSRGGAREQYF. CDR3 in DNA: TGTGCCAGCAGCCGCGGGGGGGCGAGGGAGCAGTACTTC. This chain links TRBV7-8 with TRBJ2-7; TRBD2 agrees at 9 bases. The CDR3 totals 13 residues. Germline V gene lookup returns CDR1 SGHVS and CDR2 FQNEAQ. The V gene end was trimmed by 5 bases and the J gene end by 7 bases; junction bases not matched to a gene: 6.

This clone was detected only once. The V call is TRBV7-8, the J call TRBJ1-2, with D perhaps TRBD1 (6 bases). The CDR3 is 15 amino acids. V lost 5 bases and J lost 7, with 20 bases in between. Germline V lookup: CDR1 SGHVS, CDR2 FQNEAQ. CDR3 nucleotides: TGTGCCAGCAGCAGGTATGACAGGACGGCCCTTGGCTACACCTTC. Translation gives CASSRYDRTALGYTF. Supplemented by reference TRBV7-8 and TRBJ1-2, the full variable domain reads GAGVSQSPRYKVAKRGQDVALRCDPISGHVSLFWYQQALGQGPEFLTYFQNEAQLDKSGLPSDRFFAERPEGSVSTLKIQRTQQEDSAVYLCASSRYDRTALGYTFGSGTRLTVV.

This rearrangement joins TRBV4-2 to TRBJ2-7; TRBD1 agrees at 7 bases. CDR1 is LGHNA, CDR2 YNFKEQ, per germline. Unmatched junction bases numbered 11, after V lost 4 bases and J lost 2 bases. The CDR3 totals 16 residues. CDR3 region: CASSPQPGQVPYEQYF. The DNA of the CDR3 is TGTGCCAGCAGCCCACAACCCGGACAGGTTCCCTACGAGCAGTACTTC.

The chain couples TRBV7-2 to TRBJ2-5; no reliable D call. CDR1 is SGHTA and CDR2 is FQGNSA in the germline V gene. The CDR3 loop spans 15 amino acids. Trimming took 4 bases from V and 4 from J, leaving 16 bases between them. CDR3 in amino acids: CASSSTTVLTETQYF. CDR3 nucleotide sequence: TGTGCCAGCAGCTCAACTACGGTCTTGACAGAGACCCAGTACTTC.

The CDR3 DNA sequence: TGTGCCAGTAGTCCCAGACAGGGGTGGTACCAAGAGACCCAGTACTTC. This encodes CASSPRQGWYQETQYF. This rearrangement joins TRBV19 to TRBJ2-5; TRBD1 matches at 8 bases. From germline, CDR1 is LNHDA and CDR2 SQIVND (reference sequence). V shed 5 bases, J shed 0 bases, and the junction held 8 bases outside the gene matches. This CDR3 has 16 amino acids.

This clone was detected only once. CDR3 protein: CATSSGDYNSPLHF. CDR3 bases: TGTGCCACCAGCAGTGGAGACTATAATTCACCCCTCCACTTT. This chain links TRBV15 with TRBJ1-6; no firm D call. This CDR3 is 14 amino acids long. From germline, CDR1 is LNHNV and CDR2 YYDKDF (reference sequence). Trimming stripped 3 bases from V and 3 bases from J, with 6 bases between. Together with reference TRBV15 and TRBJ1-6, the CDR3 gives the full variable domain: DAMVIQNPRYQVTQFGKPVTLSCSQTLNHNVMYWYQQKSSQAPKLLFHYYDKDFNNEADTPDNFQSRRPNTSFCFLDIRSPGLGDTAMYLCATSSGDYNSPLHFGNGTRLTVT.